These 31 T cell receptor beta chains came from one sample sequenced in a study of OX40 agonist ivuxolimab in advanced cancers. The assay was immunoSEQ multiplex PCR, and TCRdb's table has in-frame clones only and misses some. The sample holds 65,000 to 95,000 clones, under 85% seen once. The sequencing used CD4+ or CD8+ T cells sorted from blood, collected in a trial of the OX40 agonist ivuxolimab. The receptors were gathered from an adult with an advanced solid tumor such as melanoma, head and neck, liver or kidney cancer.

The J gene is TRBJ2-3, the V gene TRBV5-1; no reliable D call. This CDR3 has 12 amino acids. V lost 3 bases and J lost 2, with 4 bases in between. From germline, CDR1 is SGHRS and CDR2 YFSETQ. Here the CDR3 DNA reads TGCGCCAGCAGCTCGTACACAGATACGCAGTATTTT. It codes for CASSSYTDTQYF.

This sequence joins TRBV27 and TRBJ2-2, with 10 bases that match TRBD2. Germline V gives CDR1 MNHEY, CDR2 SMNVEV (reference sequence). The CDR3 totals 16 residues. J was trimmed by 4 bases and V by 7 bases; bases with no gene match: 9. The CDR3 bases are TGTGCCAGCAATACCTGGACTAGCGGTATCACCGGGGAGCTGTTTTTT. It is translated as CASNTWTSGITGELFF.

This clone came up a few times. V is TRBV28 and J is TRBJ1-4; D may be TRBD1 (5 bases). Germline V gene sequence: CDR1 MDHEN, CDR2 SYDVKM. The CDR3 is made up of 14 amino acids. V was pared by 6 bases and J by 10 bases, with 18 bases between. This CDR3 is CASSPPARGGKLFF. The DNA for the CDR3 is TGTGCCAGCAGCCCCCCGGCCCGCGGGGGAAAACTGTTTTTT.

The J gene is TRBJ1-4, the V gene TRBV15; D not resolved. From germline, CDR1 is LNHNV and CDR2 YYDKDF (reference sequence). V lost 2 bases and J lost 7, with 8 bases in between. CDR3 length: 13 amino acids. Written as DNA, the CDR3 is TGTGCCACCAGCAGAAAATTGGGTGAAAAACTGTTTTTT. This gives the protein CATSRKLGEKLFF.

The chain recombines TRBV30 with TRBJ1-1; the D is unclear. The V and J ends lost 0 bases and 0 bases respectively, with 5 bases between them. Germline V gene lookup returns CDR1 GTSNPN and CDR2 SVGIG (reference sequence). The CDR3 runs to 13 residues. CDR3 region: CAWSVRVNTEAFF. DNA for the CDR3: TGTGCCTGGAGTGTACGGGTGAACACTGAAGCTTTCTTT.

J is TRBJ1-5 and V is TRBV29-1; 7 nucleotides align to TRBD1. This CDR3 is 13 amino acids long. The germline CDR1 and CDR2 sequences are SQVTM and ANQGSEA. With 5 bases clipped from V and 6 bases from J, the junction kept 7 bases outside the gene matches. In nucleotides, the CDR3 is TGCAGCGTTCAGGGGGGGGCAAGTCAGCCCCAGCATTTT. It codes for CSVQGGASQPQHF.

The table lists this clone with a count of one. This CDR3 reads CASSFLAGGEQETQYF. CDR3 in DNA: TGTGCCAGCAGTTTCCTAGCGGGGGGTGAGCAAGAGACCCAGTACTTC. The chain employs TRBV27 and TRBJ2-5, with TRBD2 identical over 11 bases. There are 16 residues in the CDR3. The germline V gene encodes CDR1 MNHEY and CDR2 SMNVEV (reference sequence). V was pared by 3 bases and J by 2 bases, with 5 bases of the junction left unmatched.

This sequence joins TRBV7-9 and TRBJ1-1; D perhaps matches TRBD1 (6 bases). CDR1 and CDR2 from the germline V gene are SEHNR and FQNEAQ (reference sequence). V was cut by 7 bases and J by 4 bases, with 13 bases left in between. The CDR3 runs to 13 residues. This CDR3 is CASMAQGVTEAFF. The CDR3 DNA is TGTGCCAGCATGGCACAGGGAGTCACTGAAGCTTTCTTT.

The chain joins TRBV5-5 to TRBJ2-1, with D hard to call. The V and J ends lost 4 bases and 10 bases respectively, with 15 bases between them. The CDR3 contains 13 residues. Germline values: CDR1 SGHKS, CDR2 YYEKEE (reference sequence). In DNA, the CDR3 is TGTGCCAGCAGCCCGCGGCCTTCTTACGAGCAGTTCTTC. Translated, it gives CASSPRPSYEQFF.

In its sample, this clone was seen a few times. The CDR3 coding sequence is TGTGCCAGCAGCGTAGCCCACAACACTGAAGCTTTCTTT. It specifies CASSVAHNTEAFF. The chain uses TRBV9 and TRBJ1-1; D is undetermined. The CDR3 covers 13 residues. Germline V gives CDR1 SGDLS, CDR2 YYNGEE. V was shortened by 0 bases and J by 2 bases, with 5 bases between the two germline ends.

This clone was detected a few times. CDR3: CASSLAGTGASPLHF. CDR3 in DNA: TGCGCCAGCAGCTTGGCGGGGACAGGGGCCTCACCCCTCCACTTT. This chain joins TRBV5-1 and TRBJ1-6; 10 bases are shared with TRBD1. The junction had 4 bases not matched to a gene; V was cut back by 0 bases and J by 10 bases. The CDR3 runs to 15 residues. Germline V gene sequence: CDR1 SGHRS, CDR2 YFSETQ.

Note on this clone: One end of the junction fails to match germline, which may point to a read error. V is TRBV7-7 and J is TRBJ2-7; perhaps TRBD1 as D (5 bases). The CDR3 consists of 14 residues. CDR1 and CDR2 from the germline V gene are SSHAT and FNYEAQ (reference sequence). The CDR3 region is CASSLTQDSYEQYF. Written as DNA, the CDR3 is TGTGCTAGCAGCTTAACACAGGACTCCTACGAGCAGTACTTC.

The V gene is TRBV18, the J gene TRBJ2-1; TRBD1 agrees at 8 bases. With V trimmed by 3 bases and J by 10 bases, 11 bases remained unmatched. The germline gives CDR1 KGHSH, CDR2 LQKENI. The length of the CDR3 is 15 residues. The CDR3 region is CASSPRTGIKEEQFF. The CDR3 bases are TGTGCCAGCTCACCGCGGACAGGGATTAAGGAGGAGCAGTTCTTC.

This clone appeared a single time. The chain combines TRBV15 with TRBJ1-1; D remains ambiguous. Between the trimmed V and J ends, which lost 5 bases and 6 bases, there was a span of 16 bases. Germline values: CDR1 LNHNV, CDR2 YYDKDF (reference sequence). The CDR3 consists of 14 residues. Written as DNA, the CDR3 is TGTGCCACCAGCTCCTCCTTGAGGGTTTCTGAAGCTTTCTTT. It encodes CATSSSLRVSEAFF.

The CDR3 DNA reads as TGTGCCAGCAGCTCGGACAGGGTAGTTGGAAACACCATATATTTT. Translated, it gives CASSSDRVVGNTIYF. J is TRBJ1-3 and V is TRBV5-6; 8 positions match TRBD1. The V and J ends lost 3 bases and 3 bases, in that order; junction bases with no gene match: 5. This CDR3 region has 15 residues. Germline V gene lookup returns CDR1 SGHDT and CDR2 YYEEEE.

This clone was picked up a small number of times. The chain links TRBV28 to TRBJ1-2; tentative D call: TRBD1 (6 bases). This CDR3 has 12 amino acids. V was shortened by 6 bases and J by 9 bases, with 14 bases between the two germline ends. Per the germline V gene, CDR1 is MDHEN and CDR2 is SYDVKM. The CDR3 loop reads CASSFRGGSYTF. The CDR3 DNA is TGTGCCAGCAGCTTTAGGGGGGGCAGCTACACCTTC.

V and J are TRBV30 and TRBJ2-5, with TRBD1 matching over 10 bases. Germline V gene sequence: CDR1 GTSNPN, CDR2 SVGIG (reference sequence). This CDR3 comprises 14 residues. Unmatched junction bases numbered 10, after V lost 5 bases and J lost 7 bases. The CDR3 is CAWAGTGVSGTQYF. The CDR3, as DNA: TGTGCCTGGGCTGGGACAGGGGTTAGTGGGACCCAGTACTTC. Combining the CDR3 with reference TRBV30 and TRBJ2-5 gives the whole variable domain SQTIHQWPATLVQPVGSPLSLECTVEGTSNPNLYWYRQAAGRGLQLLFYSVGIGQISSEVPQNLSASRPQDRQFILSSKKLLLSDSGFYLCAWAGTGVSGTQYFGPGTRLLVL.

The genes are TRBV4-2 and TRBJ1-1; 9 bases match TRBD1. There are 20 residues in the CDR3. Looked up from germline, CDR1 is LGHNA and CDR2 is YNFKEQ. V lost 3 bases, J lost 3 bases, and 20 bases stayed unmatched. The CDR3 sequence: CASSQDLIGKRDREDTEAFF. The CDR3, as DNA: TGTGCCAGCAGCCAGGACCTTATTGGGAAACGGGACAGGGAGGACACTGAAGCTTTCTTT.

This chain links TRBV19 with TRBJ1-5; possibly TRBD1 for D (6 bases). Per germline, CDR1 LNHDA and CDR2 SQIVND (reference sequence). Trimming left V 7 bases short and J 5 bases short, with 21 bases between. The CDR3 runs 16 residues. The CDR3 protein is CASIHSGGGSDQPQHF. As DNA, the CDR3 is TGTGCCAGTATTCACTCTGGAGGGGGGTCAGATCAGCCCCAGCATTTT.

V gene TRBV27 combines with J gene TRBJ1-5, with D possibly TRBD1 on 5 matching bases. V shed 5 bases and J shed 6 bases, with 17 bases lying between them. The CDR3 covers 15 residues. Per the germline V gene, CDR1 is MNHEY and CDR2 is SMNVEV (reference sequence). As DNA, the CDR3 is TGTGCCAGCAGTCTGGGACCGACGTTGGGTCAGCCCCAGCATTTT. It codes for CASSLGPTLGQPQHF.

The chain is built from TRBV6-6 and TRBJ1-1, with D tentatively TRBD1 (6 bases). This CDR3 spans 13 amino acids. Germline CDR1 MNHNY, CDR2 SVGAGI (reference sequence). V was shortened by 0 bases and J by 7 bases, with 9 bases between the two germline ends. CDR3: CASSYSGHHEAFF. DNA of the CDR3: TGTGCCAGCAGTTACTCGGGACACCATGAAGCTTTCTTT.

The CDR3 loop is CAIRDRDATEAFF. CDR3 coding DNA: TGTGCCATCAGGGACAGGGATGCGACTGAAGCTTTCTTT. The J gene is TRBJ1-1, the V gene TRBV10-3; 8 bases are shared with TRBD1. Germline-derived CDR1 and CDR2 are ENHRY and SYGVKD. J was trimmed by 5 bases and V by 6 bases; bases with no gene match: 5. The CDR3 is 13 residues long.

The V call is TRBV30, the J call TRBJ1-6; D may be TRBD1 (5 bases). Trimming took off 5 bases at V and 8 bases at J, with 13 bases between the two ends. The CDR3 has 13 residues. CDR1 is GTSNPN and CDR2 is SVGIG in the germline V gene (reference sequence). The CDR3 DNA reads TGTGCCTGGTGGGGCGGAGGTTATTCACCCCTCCACTTT. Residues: CAWWGGGYSPLHF.

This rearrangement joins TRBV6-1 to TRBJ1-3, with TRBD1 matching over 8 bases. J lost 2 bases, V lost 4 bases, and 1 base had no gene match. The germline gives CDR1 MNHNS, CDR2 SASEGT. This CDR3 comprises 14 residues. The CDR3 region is CASSADRAGNTIYF. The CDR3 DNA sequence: TGTGCCAGCAGTGCGGACAGGGCTGGAAACACCATATATTTT.

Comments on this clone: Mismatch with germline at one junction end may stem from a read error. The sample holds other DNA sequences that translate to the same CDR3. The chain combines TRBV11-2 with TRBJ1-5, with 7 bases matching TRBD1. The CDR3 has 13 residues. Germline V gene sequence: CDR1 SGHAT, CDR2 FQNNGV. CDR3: CASSLDRDQPQHF. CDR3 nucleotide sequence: TGTGCCAGCAGCCTAGACAGGGATCAGCCCCAGCATTTT.

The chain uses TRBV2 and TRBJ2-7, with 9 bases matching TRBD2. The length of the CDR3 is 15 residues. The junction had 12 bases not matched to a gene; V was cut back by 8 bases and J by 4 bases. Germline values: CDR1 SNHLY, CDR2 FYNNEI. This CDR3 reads CASHYYGLAGYEQYF. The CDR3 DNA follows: TGTGCCAGCCATTACTATGGGCTAGCGGGGTACGAGCAGTACTTC.

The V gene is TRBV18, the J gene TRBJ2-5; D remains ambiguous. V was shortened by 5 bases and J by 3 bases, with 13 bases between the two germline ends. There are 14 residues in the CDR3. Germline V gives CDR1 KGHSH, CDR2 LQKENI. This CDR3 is CASSSSGSKETQYF. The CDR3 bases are TGTGCCAGCTCATCGTCCGGGTCTAAAGAGACCCAGTACTTC.

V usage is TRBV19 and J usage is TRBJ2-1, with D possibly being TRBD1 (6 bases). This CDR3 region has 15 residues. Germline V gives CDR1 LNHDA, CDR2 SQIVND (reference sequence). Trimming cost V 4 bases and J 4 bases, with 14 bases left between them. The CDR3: CASSTGHQGYNEQFF. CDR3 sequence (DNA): TGTGCCAGTAGTACGGGACACCAGGGGTACAATGAGCAGTTCTTC.

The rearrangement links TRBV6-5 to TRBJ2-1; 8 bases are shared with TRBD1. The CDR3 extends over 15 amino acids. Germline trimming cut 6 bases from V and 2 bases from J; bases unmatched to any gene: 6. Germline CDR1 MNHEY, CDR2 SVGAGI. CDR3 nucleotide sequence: TGTGCCAGCAGAGTCTCAGGGGGCCCCTACAATGAGCAGTTCTTC. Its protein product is CASRVSGGPYNEQFF.

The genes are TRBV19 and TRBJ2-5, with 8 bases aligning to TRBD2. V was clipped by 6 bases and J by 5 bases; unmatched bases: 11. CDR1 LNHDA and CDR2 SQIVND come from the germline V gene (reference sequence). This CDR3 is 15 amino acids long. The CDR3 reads CASSPIGGAIETQYF. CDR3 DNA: TGTGCCAGTAGCCCAATCGGGGGGGCGATTGAGACCCAGTACTTC.

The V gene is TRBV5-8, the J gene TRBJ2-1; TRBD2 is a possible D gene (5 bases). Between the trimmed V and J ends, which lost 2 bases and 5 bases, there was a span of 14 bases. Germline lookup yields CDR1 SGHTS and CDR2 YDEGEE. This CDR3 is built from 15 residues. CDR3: CASSFVGDGHNEQFF. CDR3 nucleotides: TGTGCCAGCAGCTTTGTGGGAGACGGACACAATGAGCAGTTCTTC. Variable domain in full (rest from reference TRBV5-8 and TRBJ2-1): EAGVTQSPTHLIKTRGQQATLRCSPISGHTSVYWYQQALGLGLQFLLWYDEGEERNRGNFPPRFSGRQFPNYSSELNVNALELEDSALYLCASSFVGDGHNEQFFGPGTRLTVL.